This is a list of T cell receptor beta chains from one sample in a study of shared clonotypes between healthy human individuals. Repertoires were generated with immunoSEQ multiplex PCR, while TCRdb's copy carries only in-frame clones and drops some. Altogether around 550,000 clones are present, 90% to 96% being singletons, with the ten largest covering 0.05% to 0.07%. The sample taken for sequencing was naive CD4+ T cells sorted from blood. The source is a woman aged 30 to 39 in good health. The CDR3 runs from the conserved cysteine through the conserved F or W. A D gene is named only where the DNA matches it firmly. The size field is filled for only some rows; it gives once, few, many or a size class.

v_call: TRBV20-1
cdr3_length: 11
j_call: TRBJ2-4
clone_size: -
d_call: TRBD1
cdr3_aa: CSAKTGSIQYF
cdr3_nt: TGCAGTGCGAAGACAGGGAGCATTCAGTACTTC

v_call: TRBV5-4
cdr3_length: 15
j_call: TRBJ2-3
clone_size: -
d_call: TRBD2
cdr3_aa: CASSWGTSGTDTQYF
cdr3_nt: TGTGCCAGCAGCTGGGGGACTAGCGGCACAGATACGCAGTATTTT

v_call: TRBV6-5
cdr3_length: 14
j_call: TRBJ1-3
clone_size: -
d_call: TRBD1
cdr3_aa: CASRTTGDGNTIYF
cdr3_nt: TGTGCCAGCAGGACGACAGGGGACGGAAACACCATATATTTT

v_call: TRBV5-4
cdr3_length: 16
j_call: TRBJ2-7
clone_size: -
d_call: TRBD2
cdr3_aa: CASSLSSGSYPYEQYF
cdr3_nt: TGTGCCAGCAGCTTGTCTAGCGGGAGCTACCCCTACGAGCAGTACTTC

v_call: TRBV19
cdr3_length: 14
j_call: TRBJ2-7
clone_size: -
d_call: -
cdr3_aa: CASSNGAGSYEQYF
cdr3_nt: TGTGCCAGCTCTAATGGGGCGGGTTCCTACGAGCAGTACTTC

v_call: TRBV7-9
cdr3_length: 14
j_call: TRBJ1-1
clone_size: -
d_call: TRBD1
cdr3_aa: CASSPGQANTEAFF
cdr3_nt: TGTGCCAGCAGCCCGGGACAGGCAAACACTGAAGCTTTCTTT

v_call: TRBV28
cdr3_length: 16
j_call: TRBJ1-3
clone_size: -
d_call: TRBD1
cdr3_aa: CASSFPDRGRRNTIYF
cdr3_nt: TGTGCCAGCAGTTTCCCCGACAGGGGGCGAAGAAACACCATATATTTT

v_call: TRBV4-1
cdr3_length: 16
j_call: TRBJ2-7
clone_size: -
d_call: TRBD2
cdr3_aa: CASSQVAGVPHYEQYF
cdr3_nt: TGCGCCAGCAGCCAAGTTGCGGGAGTGCCCCACTACGAGCAGTACTTC

v_call: TRBV7-2
cdr3_length: 16
j_call: TRBJ2-3
clone_size: -
d_call: -
cdr3_aa: CASSLAPGGGTDTQYF
cdr3_nt: TGTGCCAGCAGCTTGGCCCCTGGAGGGGGCACAGATACGCAGTATTTT

v_call: TRBV6-5
cdr3_length: 15
j_call: TRBJ2-1
clone_size: -
d_call: -
cdr3_aa: CASSYAGNSYNEQFF
cdr3_nt: TGTGCCAGCAGTTACGCAGGGAATTCCTACAATGAGCAGTTCTTC

v_call: TRBV20-1
cdr3_length: 11
j_call: TRBJ2-3
clone_size: -
d_call: -
cdr3_aa: CSARLPDTQYF
cdr3_nt: TGCAGTGCTAGACTGCCAGATACGCAGTATTTT

v_call: TRBV5-6
cdr3_length: 14
j_call: TRBJ2-5
clone_size: -
d_call: -
cdr3_aa: CASSLIAEQETQYF
cdr3_nt: TGTGCCAGCAGCTTGATCGCAGAACAAGAGACCCAGTACTTC

v_call: TRBV27
cdr3_length: 14
j_call: TRBJ1-5
clone_size: -
d_call: -
cdr3_aa: CASSFKASNQPQHF
cdr3_nt: TGTGCCAGCAGTTTTAAGGCTAGCAATCAGCCCCAGCATTTT

v_call: TRBV7-9
cdr3_length: 12
j_call: TRBJ2-3
clone_size: -
d_call: -
cdr3_aa: CASSPIIDTQYF
cdr3_nt: TGTGCCAGCAGTCCAATTATAGATACGCAGTATTTT

v_call: TRBV6-5
cdr3_length: 14
j_call: TRBJ1-4
clone_size: -
d_call: -
cdr3_aa: CASSPGMTNEKLFF
cdr3_nt: TGTGCCAGCAGTCCAGGGATGACTAATGAAAAACTGTTTTTT

v_call: TRBV6-5
cdr3_length: 15
j_call: TRBJ1-1
clone_size: -
d_call: -
cdr3_aa: CASSYEGGSSTEAFF
cdr3_nt: TGTGCCAGCAGTTATGAGGGTGGCAGTAGCACTGAAGCTTTCTTT

v_call: TRBV5-6
cdr3_length: 18
j_call: TRBJ2-2
clone_size: -
d_call: -
cdr3_aa: CASSLPWWARDNTGELFF
cdr3_nt: TGTGCCAGCAGCTTGCCGTGGTGGGCCAGAGACAACACCGGGGAGCTGTTTTTT

v_call: TRBV5-8
cdr3_length: 16
j_call: TRBJ1-5
clone_size: -
d_call: TRBD1
cdr3_aa: CASSFGTGGPYQPQHF
cdr3_nt: TGTGCCAGCAGCTTCGGTACAGGGGGCCCGTATCAGCCCCAGCATTTT

v_call: TRBV2
cdr3_length: 12
j_call: TRBJ1-4
clone_size: -
d_call: -
cdr3_aa: CASGRGGEKLFF
cdr3_nt: TGTGCCAGCGGCAGGGGAGGTGAAAAACTGTTTTTT

v_call: TRBV9
cdr3_length: 14
j_call: TRBJ2-7
clone_size: -
d_call: -
cdr3_aa: CASSVLGSSYEQYF
cdr3_nt: TGTGCCAGCAGCGTTCTAGGGAGCTCCTACGAGCAGTACTTC

v_call: TRBV28
cdr3_length: 14
j_call: TRBJ2-7
clone_size: -
d_call: -
cdr3_aa: CASSPTGPTYEQYF
cdr3_nt: TGTGCCAGCAGCCCGACAGGCCCTACCTACGAGCAGTACTTC

v_call: TRBV5-1
cdr3_length: 14
j_call: TRBJ2-5
clone_size: -
d_call: -
cdr3_aa: CASSLGEAGETQYF
cdr3_nt: TGCGCCAGCAGCTTGGGGGAAGCGGGAGAGACCCAGTACTTC

v_call: TRBV7-9
cdr3_length: 15
j_call: TRBJ2-7
clone_size: -
d_call: TRBD2
cdr3_aa: CASSLGTSGSNEQYF
cdr3_nt: TGTGCCAGCAGCCTTGGGACTAGCGGGAGTAACGAGCAGTACTTC

v_call: TRBV7-8
cdr3_length: 14
j_call: TRBJ2-2
clone_size: -
d_call: -
cdr3_aa: CASSSGLATGELFF
cdr3_nt: TGTGCCAGCAGCTCCGGACTTGCTACCGGGGAGCTGTTTTTT

v_call: TRBV27
cdr3_length: 12
j_call: TRBJ2-5
clone_size: -
d_call: -
cdr3_aa: CARDSLGREQYF
cdr3_nt: TGTGCCAGGGACAGTCTGGGTAGGGAGCAGTACTTC

v_call: TRBV6-6
cdr3_length: 15
j_call: TRBJ2-5
clone_size: once
d_call: TRBD2
cdr3_aa: CASSYLAGGRETQYF
cdr3_nt: TGTGCCAGCAGTTACCTAGCGGGAGGTCGAGAGACCCAGTACTTC

v_call: TRBV2
cdr3_length: 11
j_call: TRBJ2-3
clone_size: -
d_call: -
cdr3_aa: CASRLGDTQYF
cdr3_nt: TGTGCCAGCAGGCTGGGGGATACGCAGTATTTT

v_call: TRBV28
cdr3_length: 14
j_call: TRBJ2-3
clone_size: -
d_call: -
cdr3_aa: CASAGLNSTDTQYF
cdr3_nt: TGTGCCAGTGCGGGGCTTAATAGCACAGATACGCAGTATTTT

v_call: TRBV27
cdr3_length: 11
j_call: TRBJ2-1
clone_size: -
d_call: -
cdr3_aa: CASSFLNEQFF
cdr3_nt: TGTGCCAGCAGTTTCCTCAATGAGCAGTTCTTC

v_call: TRBV7-8
cdr3_length: 16
j_call: TRBJ2-1
clone_size: -
d_call: TRBD2
cdr3_aa: CASSLLERGGHNEQFF
cdr3_nt: TGTGCCAGCAGCTTACTTGAGCGGGGCGGCCACAATGAGCAGTTCTTC

v_call: TRBV15
cdr3_length: 15
j_call: TRBJ2-3
clone_size: -
d_call: TRBD2
cdr3_aa: CATSRDAGAADTQYF
cdr3_nt: TGTGCCACCAGCAGAGATGCGGGAGCGGCAGATACGCAGTATTTT

v_call: TRBV5-6
cdr3_length: 14
j_call: TRBJ2-7
clone_size: -
d_call: -
cdr3_aa: CASRGWTVGNEQYF
cdr3_nt: TGTGCCAGCAGGGGGTGGACAGTCGGAAACGAGCAGTACTTC